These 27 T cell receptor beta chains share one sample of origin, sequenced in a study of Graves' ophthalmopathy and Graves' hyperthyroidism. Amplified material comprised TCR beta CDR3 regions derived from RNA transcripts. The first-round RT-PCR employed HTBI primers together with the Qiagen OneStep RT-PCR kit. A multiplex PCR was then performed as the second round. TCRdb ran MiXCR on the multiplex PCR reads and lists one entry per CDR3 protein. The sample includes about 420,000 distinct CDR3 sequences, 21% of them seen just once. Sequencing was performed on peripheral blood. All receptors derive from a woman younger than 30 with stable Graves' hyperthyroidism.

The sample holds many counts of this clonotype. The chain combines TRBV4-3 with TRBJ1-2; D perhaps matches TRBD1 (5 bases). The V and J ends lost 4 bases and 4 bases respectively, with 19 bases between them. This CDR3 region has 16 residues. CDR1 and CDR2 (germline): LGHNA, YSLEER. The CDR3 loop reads CASSPEQVTGVYGYTF. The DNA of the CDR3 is TGCGCCAGCAGCCCAGAACAGGTGACCGGGGTCTATGGCTACACCTTC.

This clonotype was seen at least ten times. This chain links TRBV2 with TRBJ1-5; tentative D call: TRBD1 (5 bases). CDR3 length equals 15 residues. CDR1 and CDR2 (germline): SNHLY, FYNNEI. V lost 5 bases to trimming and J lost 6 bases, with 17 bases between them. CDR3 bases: TGTGCCAGCAGTTTTGAGGGGTTAGGTCGTCAGCCCCAGCATTTT. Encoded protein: CASSFEGLGRQPQHF.

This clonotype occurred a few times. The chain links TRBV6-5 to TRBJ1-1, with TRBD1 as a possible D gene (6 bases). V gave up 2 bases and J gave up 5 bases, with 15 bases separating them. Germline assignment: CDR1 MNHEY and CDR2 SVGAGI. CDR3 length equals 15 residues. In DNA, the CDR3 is TGTGCCAGCAGTTACGTACAGGGTGGTAGAACTGAAGCTTTCTTT. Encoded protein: CASSYVQGGRTEAFF.

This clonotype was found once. The CDR3 reads CASSIVGLAYEQYF. Written as DNA, the CDR3 is TGTGCCAGTAGTATCGTAGGGTTGGCCTACGAGCAGTACTTC. V usage is TRBV19 and J usage is TRBJ2-7, with D unresolved. This CDR3 is 14 amino acids long. Trimming took off 3 bases at V and 2 bases at J, with 11 bases between the two ends. Germline CDR1 reads LNHDA; CDR2 reads SQIVND (reference sequence).

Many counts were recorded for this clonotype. The CDR3 nucleotides read TGCAGTGCTAGAGAGCAAGGGAAGGCTGGGGCCAACGTCCTGACTTTC. It encodes CSAREQGKAGANVLTF. The V call is TRBV20-1, the J call TRBJ2-6; D not certain. Germline-derived CDR1 and CDR2 are DFQATT and SNEGSKA (reference sequence). The CDR3 runs to 16 residues. V lost 0 bases and J lost 2, with 11 bases in between.

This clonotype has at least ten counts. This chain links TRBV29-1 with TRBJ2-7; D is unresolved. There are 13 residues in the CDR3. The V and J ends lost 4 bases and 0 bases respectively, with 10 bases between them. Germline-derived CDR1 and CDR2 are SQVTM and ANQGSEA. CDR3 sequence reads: CSVGTYSSYEQYF. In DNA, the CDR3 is TGCAGCGTTGGGACGTATAGCTCCTACGAGCAGTACTTC.

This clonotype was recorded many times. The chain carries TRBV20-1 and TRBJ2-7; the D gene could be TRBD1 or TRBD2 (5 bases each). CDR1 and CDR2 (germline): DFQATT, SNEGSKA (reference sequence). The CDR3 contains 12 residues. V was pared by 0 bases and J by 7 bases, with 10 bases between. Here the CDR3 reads CSARDEGLEQYF. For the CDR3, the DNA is TGCAGTGCTAGAGATGAGGGGCTAGAGCAGTACTTC.

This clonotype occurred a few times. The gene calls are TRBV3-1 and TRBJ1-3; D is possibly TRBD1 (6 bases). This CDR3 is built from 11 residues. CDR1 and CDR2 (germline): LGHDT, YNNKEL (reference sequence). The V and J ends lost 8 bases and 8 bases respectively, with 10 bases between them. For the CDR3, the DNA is TGTGCCAGCCATTACAGGGACACCATATATTTT. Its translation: CASHYRDTIYF.

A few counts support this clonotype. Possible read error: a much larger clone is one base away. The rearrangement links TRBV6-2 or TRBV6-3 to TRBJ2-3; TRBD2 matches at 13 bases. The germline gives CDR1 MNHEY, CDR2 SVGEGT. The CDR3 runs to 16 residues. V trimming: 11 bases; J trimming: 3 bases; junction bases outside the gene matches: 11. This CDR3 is CAGKETSGRFTDTQYF. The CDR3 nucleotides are TGTGCCGGCAAGGAGACTAGCGGGAGGTTTACAGATACGCAGTATTTT.

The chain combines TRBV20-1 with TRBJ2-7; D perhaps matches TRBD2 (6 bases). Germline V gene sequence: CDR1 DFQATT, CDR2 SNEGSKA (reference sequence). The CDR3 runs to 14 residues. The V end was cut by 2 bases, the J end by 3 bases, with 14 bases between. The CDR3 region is CSARWRGSYYEQYF. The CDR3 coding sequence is TGCAGTGCTAGATGGCGGGGATCTTACTACGAGCAGTACTTC.

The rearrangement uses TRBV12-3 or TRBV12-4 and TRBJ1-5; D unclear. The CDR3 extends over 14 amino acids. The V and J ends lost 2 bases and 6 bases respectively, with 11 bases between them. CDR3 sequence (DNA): TGTGCCAGCAGTTTATTGGGGTTGGGTCAGCCCCAGCATTTT. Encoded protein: CASSLLGLGQPQHF.

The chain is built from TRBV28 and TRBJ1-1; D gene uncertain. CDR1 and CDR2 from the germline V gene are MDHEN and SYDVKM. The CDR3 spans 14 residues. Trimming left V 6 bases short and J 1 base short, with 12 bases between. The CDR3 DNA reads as TGTGCCAGCAGGCAGCGAGTGGAGAACACTGAAGCTTTCTTT. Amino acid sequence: CASRQRVENTEAFF.

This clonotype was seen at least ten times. CDR3 sequence reads: CAVRGGSSSYEQYF. Here the CDR3 DNA reads TGTGCTGTGAGGGGGGGGTCGAGCTCCTACGAGCAGTACTTC. The V and J genes are TRBV28 and TRBJ2-7, with D maybe TRBD2 (7 bases). This CDR3 has 14 residues. The germline V gene has CDR1 MDHEN and CDR2 SYDVKM.

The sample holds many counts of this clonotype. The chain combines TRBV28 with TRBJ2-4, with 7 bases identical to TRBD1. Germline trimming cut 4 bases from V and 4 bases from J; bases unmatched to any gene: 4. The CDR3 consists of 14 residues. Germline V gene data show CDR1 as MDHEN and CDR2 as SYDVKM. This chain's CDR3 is CASSSRQGKNIQYF. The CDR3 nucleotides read TGTGCCAGCAGTTCCAGACAGGGTAAAAACATTCAGTACTTC.

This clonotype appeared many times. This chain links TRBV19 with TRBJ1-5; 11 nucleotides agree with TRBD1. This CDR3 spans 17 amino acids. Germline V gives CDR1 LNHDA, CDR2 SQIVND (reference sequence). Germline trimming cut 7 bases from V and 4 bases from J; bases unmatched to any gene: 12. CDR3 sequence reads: CASTRTGGAGGNQPQHF. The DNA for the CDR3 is TGTGCCAGTACCAGGACAGGGGGCGCAGGAGGGAATCAGCCCCAGCATTTT.

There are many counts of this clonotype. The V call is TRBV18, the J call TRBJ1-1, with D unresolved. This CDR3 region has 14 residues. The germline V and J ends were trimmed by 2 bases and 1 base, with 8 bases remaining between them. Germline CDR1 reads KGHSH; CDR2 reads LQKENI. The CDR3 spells CASSPTHENTEAFF. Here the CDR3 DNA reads TGTGCCAGCTCACCAACGCACGAGAACACTGAAGCTTTCTTT.

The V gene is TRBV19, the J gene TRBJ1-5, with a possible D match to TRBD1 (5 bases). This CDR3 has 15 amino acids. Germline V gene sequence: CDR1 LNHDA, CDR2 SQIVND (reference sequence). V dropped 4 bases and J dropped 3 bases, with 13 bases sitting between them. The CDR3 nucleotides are TGTGCCAGTAGTACCCGGTTGGGGCCCAATCAGCCCCAGCATTTT. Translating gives CASSTRLGPNQPQHF.

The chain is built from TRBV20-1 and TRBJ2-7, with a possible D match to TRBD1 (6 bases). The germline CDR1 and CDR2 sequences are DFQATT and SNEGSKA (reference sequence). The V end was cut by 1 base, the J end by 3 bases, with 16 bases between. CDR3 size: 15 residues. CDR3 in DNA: TGCAGTGCTAGAGCTTCCGGGACAAGCCTCTACGAGCAGTACTTC. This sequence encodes CSARASGTSLYEQYF.

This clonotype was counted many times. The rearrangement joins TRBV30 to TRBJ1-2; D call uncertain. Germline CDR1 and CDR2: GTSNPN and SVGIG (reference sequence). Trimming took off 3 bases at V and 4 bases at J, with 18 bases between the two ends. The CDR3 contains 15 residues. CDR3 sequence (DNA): TGTGCCTGGAGCGACCTCGGGAAGGGAGGCTATGGCTACACCTTC. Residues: CAWSDLGKGGYGYTF.

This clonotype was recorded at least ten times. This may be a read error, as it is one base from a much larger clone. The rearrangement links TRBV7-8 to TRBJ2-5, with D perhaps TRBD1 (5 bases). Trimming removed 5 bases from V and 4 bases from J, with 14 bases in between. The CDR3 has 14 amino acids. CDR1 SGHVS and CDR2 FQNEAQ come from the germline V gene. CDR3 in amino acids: CASSTDRFRETQYF. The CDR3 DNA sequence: TGTGCCAGCAGCACCGACAGATTCCGAGAGACCCAGTACTTC.

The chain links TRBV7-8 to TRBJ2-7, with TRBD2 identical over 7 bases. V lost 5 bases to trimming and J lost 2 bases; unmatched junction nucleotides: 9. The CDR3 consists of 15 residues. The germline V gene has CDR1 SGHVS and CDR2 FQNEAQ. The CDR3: CASSMDGGRTYEQYF. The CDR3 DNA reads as TGTGCCAGCAGCATGGACGGGGGGAGGACCTACGAGCAGTACTTC.

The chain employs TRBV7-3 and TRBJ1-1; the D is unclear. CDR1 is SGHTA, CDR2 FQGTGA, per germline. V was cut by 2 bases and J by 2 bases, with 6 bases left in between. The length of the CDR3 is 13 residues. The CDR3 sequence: CASSLEANTEAFF. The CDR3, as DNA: TGTGCCAGCAGCTTAGAGGCCAACACTGAAGCTTTCTTT.

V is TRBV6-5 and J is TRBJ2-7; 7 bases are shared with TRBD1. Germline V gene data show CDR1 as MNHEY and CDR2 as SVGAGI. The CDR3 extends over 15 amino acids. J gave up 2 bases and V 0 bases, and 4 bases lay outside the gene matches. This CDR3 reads CASSYSRGGPYEQYF. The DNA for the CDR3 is TGTGCCAGCAGTTACTCGAGAGGGGGCCCCTACGAGCAGTACTTC.

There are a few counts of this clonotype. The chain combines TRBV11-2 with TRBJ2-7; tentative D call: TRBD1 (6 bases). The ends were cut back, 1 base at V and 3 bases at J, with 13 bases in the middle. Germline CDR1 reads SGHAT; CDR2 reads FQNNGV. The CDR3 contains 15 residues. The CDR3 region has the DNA TGTGCCAGCAGCTTAGCCCGGGACACCGACTACGAGCAGTACTTC. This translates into CASSLARDTDYEQYF.

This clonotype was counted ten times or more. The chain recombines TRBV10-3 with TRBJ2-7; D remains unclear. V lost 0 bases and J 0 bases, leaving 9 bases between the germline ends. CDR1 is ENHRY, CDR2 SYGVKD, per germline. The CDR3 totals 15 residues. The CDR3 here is CAISESWLASYEQYF. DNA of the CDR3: TGTGCCATCAGTGAGTCGTGGCTTGCCTCCTACGAGCAGTACTTC.

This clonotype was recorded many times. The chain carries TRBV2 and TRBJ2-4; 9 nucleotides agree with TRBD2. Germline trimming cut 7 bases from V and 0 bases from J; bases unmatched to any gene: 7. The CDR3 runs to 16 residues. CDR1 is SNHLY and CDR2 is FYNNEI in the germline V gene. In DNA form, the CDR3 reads TGTGCCAGCACCCTTAGCGGGGGAGAAGCCAAAAACATTCAGTACTTC. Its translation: CASTLSGGEAKNIQYF.

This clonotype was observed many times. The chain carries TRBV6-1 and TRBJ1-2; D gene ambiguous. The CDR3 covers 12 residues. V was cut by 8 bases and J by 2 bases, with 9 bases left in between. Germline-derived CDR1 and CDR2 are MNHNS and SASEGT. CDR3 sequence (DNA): TGTGCCAGCCCAGAGGGAAACTATGGCTACACCTTC. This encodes CASPEGNYGYTF.